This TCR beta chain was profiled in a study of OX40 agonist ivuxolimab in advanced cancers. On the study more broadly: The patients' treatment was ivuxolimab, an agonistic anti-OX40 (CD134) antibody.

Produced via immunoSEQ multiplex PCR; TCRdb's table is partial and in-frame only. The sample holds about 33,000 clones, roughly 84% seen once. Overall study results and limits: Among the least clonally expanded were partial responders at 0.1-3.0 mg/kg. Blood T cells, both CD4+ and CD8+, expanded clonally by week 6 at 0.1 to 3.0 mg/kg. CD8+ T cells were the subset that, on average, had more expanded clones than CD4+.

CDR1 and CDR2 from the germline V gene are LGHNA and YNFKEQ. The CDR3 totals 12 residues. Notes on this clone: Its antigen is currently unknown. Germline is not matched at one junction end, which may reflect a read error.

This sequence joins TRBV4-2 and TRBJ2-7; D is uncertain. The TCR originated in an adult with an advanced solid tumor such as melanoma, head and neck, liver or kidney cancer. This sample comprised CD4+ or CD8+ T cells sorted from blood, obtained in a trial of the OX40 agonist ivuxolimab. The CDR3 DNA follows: TGTGCCAGCAGCCAAGGGTCCTCCGAGCAGTACTTC. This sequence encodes CASSQGSSEQYF.